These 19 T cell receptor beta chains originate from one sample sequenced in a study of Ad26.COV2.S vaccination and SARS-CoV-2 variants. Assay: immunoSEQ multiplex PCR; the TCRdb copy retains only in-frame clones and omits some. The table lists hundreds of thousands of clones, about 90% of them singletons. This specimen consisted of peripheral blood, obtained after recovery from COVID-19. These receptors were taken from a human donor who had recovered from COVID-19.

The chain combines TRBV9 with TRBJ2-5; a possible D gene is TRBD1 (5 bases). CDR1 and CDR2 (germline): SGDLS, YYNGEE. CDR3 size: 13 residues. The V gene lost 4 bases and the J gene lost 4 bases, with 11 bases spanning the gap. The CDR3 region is CASSRRGRETQYF. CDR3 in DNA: TGTGCCAGCAGCAGAAGGGGCAGAGAGACCCAGTACTTC.

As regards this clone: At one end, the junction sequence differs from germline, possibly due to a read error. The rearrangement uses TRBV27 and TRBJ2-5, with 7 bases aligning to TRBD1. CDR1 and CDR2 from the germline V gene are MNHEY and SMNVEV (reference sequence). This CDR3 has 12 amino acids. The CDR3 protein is CAGTAGLETQYF. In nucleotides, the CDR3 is TGCGCCGGGACAGCCGGTCTAGAGACCCAGTACTTC.

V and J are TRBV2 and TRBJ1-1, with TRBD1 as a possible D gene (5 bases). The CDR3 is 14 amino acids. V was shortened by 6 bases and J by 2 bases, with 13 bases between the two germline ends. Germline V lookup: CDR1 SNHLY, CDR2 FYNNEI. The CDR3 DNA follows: TGTGCCAGCAGGAAGACAGCTTCAAACACTGAAGCTTTCTTT. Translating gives CASRKTASNTEAFF. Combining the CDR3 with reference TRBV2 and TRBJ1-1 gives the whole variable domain EPEVTQTPSHQVTQMGQEVILRCVPISNHLYFYWYRQILGQKVEFLVSFYNNEISEKSEIFDDQFSVERPDGSNFTLKIRSTKLEDSAMYFCASRKTASNTEAFFGQGTRLTVV.

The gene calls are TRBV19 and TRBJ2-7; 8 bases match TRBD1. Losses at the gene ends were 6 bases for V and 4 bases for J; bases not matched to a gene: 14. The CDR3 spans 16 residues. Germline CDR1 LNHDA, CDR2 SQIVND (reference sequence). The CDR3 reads CASSRPSGQDGYEQYF. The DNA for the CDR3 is TGTGCCAGTAGCCGCCCCTCGGGACAGGACGGATACGAGCAGTACTTC.

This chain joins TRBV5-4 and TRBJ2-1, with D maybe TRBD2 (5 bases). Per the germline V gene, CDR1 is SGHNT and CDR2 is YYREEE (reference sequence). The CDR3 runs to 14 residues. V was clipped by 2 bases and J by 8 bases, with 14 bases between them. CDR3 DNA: TGTGCCAGCAGCTTCGGGGTGGCGAGCGATGAGCAGTTCTTC. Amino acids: CASSFGVASDEQFF. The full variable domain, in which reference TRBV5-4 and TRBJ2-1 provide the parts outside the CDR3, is ETGVTQSPTHLIKTRGQQVTLRCSSQSGHNTVSWYQQALGQGPQFIFQYYREEENGRGNFPPRFSGLQFPNYSSELNVNALELDDSALYLCASSFGVASDEQFFGPGTRLTVL.

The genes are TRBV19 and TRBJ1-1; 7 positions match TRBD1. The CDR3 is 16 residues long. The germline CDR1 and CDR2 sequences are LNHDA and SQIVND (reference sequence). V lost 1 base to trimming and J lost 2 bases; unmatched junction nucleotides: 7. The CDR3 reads CASSIGGDRTNTEAFF. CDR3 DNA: TGTGCCAGTAGTATAGGGGGGGACAGAACAAACACTGAAGCTTTCTTT.

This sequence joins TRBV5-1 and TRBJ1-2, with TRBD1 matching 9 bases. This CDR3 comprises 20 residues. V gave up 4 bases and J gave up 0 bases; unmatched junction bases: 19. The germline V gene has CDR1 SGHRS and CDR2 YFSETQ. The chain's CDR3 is CASSHTPLGQGWATNYGYTF. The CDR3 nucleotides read TGCGCCAGCAGCCACACCCCTCTTGGACAGGGGTGGGCCACTAACTATGGCTACACCTTC.

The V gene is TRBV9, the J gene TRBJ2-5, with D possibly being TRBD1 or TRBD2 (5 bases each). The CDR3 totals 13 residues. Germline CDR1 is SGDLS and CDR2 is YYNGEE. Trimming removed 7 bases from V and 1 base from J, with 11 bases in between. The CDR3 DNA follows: TGTGCCAGCGCTGCCGGGGCCCAAGAGACCCAGTACTTC. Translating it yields CASAAGAQETQYF.

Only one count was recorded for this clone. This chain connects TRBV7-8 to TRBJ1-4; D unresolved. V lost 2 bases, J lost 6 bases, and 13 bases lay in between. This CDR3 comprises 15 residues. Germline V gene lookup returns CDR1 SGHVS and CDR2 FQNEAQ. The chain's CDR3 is CASSLSDFRHEKLFF. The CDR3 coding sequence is TGTGCCAGCAGCTTATCAGACTTTAGACATGAAAAACTGTTTTTT.

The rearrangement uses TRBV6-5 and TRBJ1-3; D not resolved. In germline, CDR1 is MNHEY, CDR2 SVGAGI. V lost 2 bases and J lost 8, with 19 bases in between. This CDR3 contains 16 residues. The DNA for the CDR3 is TGTGCCAGCAGTTACACGAGAGGGTTAGGTGGGGACACCATATATTTT. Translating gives CASSYTRGLGGDTIYF.

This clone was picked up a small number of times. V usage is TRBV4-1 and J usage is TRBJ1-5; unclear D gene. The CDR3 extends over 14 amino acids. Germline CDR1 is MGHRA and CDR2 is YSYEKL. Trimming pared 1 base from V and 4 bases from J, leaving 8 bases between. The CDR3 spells CASSQGRTNQPQHF. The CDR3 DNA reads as TGCGCCAGCAGCCAAGGCAGGACTAATCAGCCCCAGCATTTT.

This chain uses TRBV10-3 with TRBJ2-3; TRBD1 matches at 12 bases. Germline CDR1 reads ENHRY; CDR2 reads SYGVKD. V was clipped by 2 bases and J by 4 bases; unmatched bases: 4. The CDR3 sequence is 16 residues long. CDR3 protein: CAISERGTGGADTQYF. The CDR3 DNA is TGTGCCATCAGTGAGAGAGGGACAGGGGGCGCAGATACGCAGTATTTT.

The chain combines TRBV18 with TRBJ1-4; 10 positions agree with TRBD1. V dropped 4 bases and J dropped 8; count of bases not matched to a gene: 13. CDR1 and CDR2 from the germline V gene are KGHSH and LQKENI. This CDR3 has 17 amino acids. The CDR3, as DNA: TGTGCCAGCTCACTGACAGGGGGCTCCCGAGGAGAAGAAAAACTGTTTTTT. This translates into CASSLTGGSRGEEKLFF. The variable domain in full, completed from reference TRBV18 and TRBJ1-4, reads NAGVMQNPRHLVRRRGQEARLRCSPMKGHSHVYWYRQLPEEGLKFMVYLQKENIIDESGMPKERFSAEFPKEGPSILRIQQVVRGDSAAYFCASSLTGGSRGEEKLFFGSGTQLSVL.

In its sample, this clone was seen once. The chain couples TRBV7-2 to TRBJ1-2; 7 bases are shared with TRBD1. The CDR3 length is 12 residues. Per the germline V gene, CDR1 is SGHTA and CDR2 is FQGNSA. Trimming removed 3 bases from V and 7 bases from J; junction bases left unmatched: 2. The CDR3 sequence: CASSLTGPGYTF. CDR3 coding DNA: TGTGCCAGCAGCTTGACAGGGCCTGGCTACACCTTC.

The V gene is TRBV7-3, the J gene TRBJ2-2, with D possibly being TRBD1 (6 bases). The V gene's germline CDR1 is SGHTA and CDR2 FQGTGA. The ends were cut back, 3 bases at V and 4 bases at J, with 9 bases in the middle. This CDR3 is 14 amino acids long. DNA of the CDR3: TGTGCCAGCAGCTTCCCAGGGGTCACCGGGGAGCTGTTTTTT. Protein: CASSFPGVTGELFF.

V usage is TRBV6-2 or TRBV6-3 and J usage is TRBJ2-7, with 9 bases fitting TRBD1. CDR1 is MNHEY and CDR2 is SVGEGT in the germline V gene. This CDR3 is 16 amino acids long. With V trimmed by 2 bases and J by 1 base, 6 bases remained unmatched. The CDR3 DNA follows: TGTGCCAGCAGTTACAAAGTAGGACAGGGGTCCTACGAGCAGTACTTC. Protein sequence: CASSYKVGQGSYEQYF.

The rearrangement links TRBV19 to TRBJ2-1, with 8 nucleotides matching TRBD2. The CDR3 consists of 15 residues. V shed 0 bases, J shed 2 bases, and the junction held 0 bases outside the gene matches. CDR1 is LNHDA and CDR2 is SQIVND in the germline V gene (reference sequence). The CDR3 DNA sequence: TGTGCCAGTAGTATAGACGGGGGGGCCTACAATGAGCAGTTCTTC. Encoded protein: CASSIDGGAYNEQFF.

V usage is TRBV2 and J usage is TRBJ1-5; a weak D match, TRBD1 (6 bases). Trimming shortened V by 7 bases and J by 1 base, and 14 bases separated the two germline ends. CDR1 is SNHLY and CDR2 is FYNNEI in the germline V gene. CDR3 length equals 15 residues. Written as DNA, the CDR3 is TGTGCCAGCAATCTAGGGGGTGGCAGCAATCAGCCCCAGCATTTT. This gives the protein CASNLGGGSNQPQHF.

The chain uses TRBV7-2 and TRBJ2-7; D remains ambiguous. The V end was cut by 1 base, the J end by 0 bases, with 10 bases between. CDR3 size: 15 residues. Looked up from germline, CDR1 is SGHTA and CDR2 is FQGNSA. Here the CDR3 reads CASSLEWGNSYEQYF. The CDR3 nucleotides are TGTGCCAGCAGCTTAGAATGGGGTAACTCCTACGAGCAGTACTTC.